This TCR beta chain was sequenced in a study of post-analysis software for immune sequencing data. Across the whole study: Progressive-relapsing, secondary progressive and relapsing-remitting multiple sclerosis were among the disease courses included. Findings and caveats of the study: Roughly five TRBV segments occurring more often in patients than controls included TRBV5-6, TRBV5-1 and TRBV20-1.

As regards this clonotype: What it binds is not known.

The CDR3 spans 15 residues. Unmatched junction bases numbered 7, after V lost 4 bases and J lost 6 bases. Each TCR beta cDNA library carried unique molecular identifiers. MiXCR was run by TCRdb on the PCR reads, yielding one entry per CDR3 protein. The sample consists of about 430,000 distinct CDR3 sequences, roughly 40% of them appearing once. This chain connects TRBV12-3 or TRBV12-4 to TRBJ2-1; 9 bases map to TRBD1. This clonotype was sampled from a girl aged 2 to 10 with multiple sclerosis. Sequencing used blood. The CDR3 DNA reads TGTGCCAGCAGTTCCCGGGACAGGGTATCCAATGAGCAGTTCTTC. It yields the protein CASSSRDRVSNEQFF.